This TCR beta chain originates from a study of cytomegalovirus exposure and HLA in healthy donors. The CDR3 sequence is 14 residues long. Trimming shortened V by 0 bases and J by 4 bases, and 10 bases separated the two germline ends. The germline V gene encodes CDR1 KGHSH and CDR2 LQKENI. Study results and caveats: Some segments of the V type, notably TRBV6-2 and TRBV6-3, were excluded as indistinguishable. Follow-up analysis later connected one missense variant in DCLRE1C with trimming of TCR beta V- and J-genes. It has been reported that TCR beta sequences accurately predicted the HLA-A and HLA-B alleles of most subjects.

As for this clone: As yet, its antigen is unknown.

The primer mix had 60 Vbeta and 13 Jbeta primers. TCRdb's table, derived via immunoSEQ multiplex PCR, lists solely in-frame clones and lacks some. The profile shows some 150,000 clones, roughly 77% of them singletons. The genes are TRBV18 and TRBJ2-7, with D perhaps TRBD2 (6 bases). The specimen was PBMCs. The sequence was collected from a young man in good health and CMV-seropositive. This CDR3 reads CASSPPTSGYEQYF. The DNA for the CDR3 is TGTGCCAGCTCACCACCGACTAGTGGTTACGAGCAGTACTTC. The whole variable domain, remainder taken from reference TRBV18 and TRBJ2-7, is NAGVMQNPRHLVRRRGQEARLRCSPMKGHSHVYWYRQLPEEGLKFMVYLQKENIIDESGMPKERFSAEFPKEGPSILRIQQVVRGDSAAYFCASSPPTSGYEQYFGPGTRLTVT.